One sample yielded the 13 T cell receptor beta chains listed below, sequenced in a study of identical twins. Each CDR3 protein is one row after TCRdb ran MiXCR on the 5' RACE reads. Of around 490,000 distinct CDR3 sequences in the sample, more than 13% were seen once. The data were also submitted as part of a second study, on yellow fever vaccine responses in identical twins.

The source material was CD4+ T cells sorted from blood. These TCRs come from a woman between 18 and 29 years old in good health.

This clonotype has ten or more counts. The chain links TRBV29-1 to TRBJ1-6; no clear D gene. The germline V gene has CDR1 SQVTM and CDR2 ANQGSEA. Trimming pared 6 bases from V and 10 bases from J, leaving 13 bases between. This CDR3 spans 12 amino acids. The DNA for the CDR3 is TGCAGCGTCGCCAATTCCACCTCACCCCTCCACTTT. Translation gives CSVANSTSPLHF.

This chain links TRBV12-3 or TRBV12-4 with TRBJ2-1; D is undetermined. V was trimmed by 8 bases and J by 2 bases, leaving 19 bases between them. This CDR3 has 16 residues. CDR3 protein: CASAPFRAPPYNEQFF. DNA of the CDR3: TGTGCCAGCGCACCCTTCCGGGCCCCTCCCTACAATGAGCAGTTCTTC.

V gene TRBV5-1 combines with J gene TRBJ2-5; D is undetermined. The CDR3 covers 15 residues. V lost 0 bases and J 4 bases, leaving 13 bases between the germline ends. CDR1 SGHRS and CDR2 YFSETQ come from the germline V gene. The CDR3 DNA reads TGCGCCAGCAGCTTGGCTCCAGAAGGACGAGAGACCCAGTACTTC. It codes for CASSLAPEGRETQYF.

The V and J genes are TRBV6-5 and TRBJ2-3; D not resolved. The CDR3 totals 14 residues. Trimming took 0 bases from V and 4 from J, leaving 8 bases between them. Germline CDR1 reads MNHEY; CDR2 reads SVGAGI. The CDR3 bases are TGTGCCAGCAGTTACTCGATCGGGTCAGATACGCAGTATTTT. The encoded protein is CASSYSIGSDTQYF.

The chain recombines TRBV20-1 with TRBJ2-7; 7 bases fit TRBD2. Germline CDR1 is DFQATT and CDR2 is SNEGSKA (reference sequence). CDR3 size: 14 residues. The V segment lost 2 bases and the J segment 3 bases; nucleotides outside the gene matches: 7. CDR3 coding DNA: TGCAGTGCTAGATCGGGCGGGAGTGTCTACGAGCAGTACTTC. This translates into CSARSGGSVYEQYF.

This rearrangement joins TRBV6-4 to TRBJ2-7; 9 nucleotides line up with TRBD1. In germline, CDR1 is MRHNA, CDR2 SNTAGT. There are 15 residues in the CDR3. V lost 6 bases, J lost 5 bases, and 11 bases stayed unmatched. The CDR3 DNA follows: TGTGCCAGCAGACCCCCTGGGACAGGGCTCCACGAGCAGTACTTC. The encoded protein is CASRPPGTGLHEQYF.

This clonotype has at least ten counts. This chain joins TRBV24-1 and TRBJ2-5, with TRBD1 as a possible D gene (5 bases). The CDR3 totals 14 residues. Germline V gene lookup returns CDR1 KGHDR and CDR2 SFDVKD. Trimming stripped 5 bases from V and 2 bases from J, with 11 bases between. The DNA for the CDR3 is TGTGCCACCAGTGTCCCAGGGAAGCAAGAGACCCAGTACTTC. Amino acids: CATSVPGKQETQYF.

This clonotype came up a few times. The genes are TRBV9 and TRBJ2-2; 11 bases align to TRBD2. CDR3 length: 15 amino acids. Germline trimming cut 4 bases from V and 6 bases from J; bases unmatched to any gene: 5. Germline assignment: CDR1 SGDLS and CDR2 YYNGEE. CDR3 bases: TGTGCCAGCAGCCCCGGTAGCGGGGGGGCCGGGGAGCTGTTTTTT. Amino acids: CASSPGSGGAGELFF.

The chain combines TRBV3-1 with TRBJ2-3; 7 positions match TRBD1. The CDR3 totals 15 residues. The germline V gene encodes CDR1 LGHDT and CDR2 YNNKEL (reference sequence). The V segment lost 10 bases and the J segment 4 bases; nucleotides outside the gene matches: 14. The CDR3 DNA is TGTGCCACCAGTCCCCGGACAGGTTGGGCAGATACGCAGTATTTT. It specifies CATSPRTGWADTQYF.

The chain combines TRBV3-1 with TRBJ2-1; the D gene could be TRBD1 or TRBD2 (5 bases each). The CDR3 totals 15 residues. Germline V lookup: CDR1 LGHDT, CDR2 YNNKEL (reference sequence). Trimming removed 1 base at V and 3 bases at J, with 10 bases between. The chain's CDR3 is CASSQAGRVYNEQFF. The CDR3 coding sequence is TGTGCCAGCAGCCAAGCGGGACGGGTCTACAATGAGCAGTTCTTC.

The gene calls are TRBV7-2 and TRBJ2-7; the D is unclear. CDR3 length equals 15 residues. The V end was cut by 6 bases, the J end by 7 bases, with 22 bases between. Germline V gene sequence: CDR1 SGHTA, CDR2 FQGNSA. The CDR3 coding sequence is TGTGCCAGCAGTCCATCGAGCGTTTTGGGTCGGGAGCAGTACTTC. Amino acid sequence: CASSPSSVLGREQYF.

V and J are TRBV30 and TRBJ2-1; no reliable D call. Trimming took off 1 base at V and 8 bases at J, with 9 bases between the two ends. Germline CDR1 is GTSNPN and CDR2 is SVGIG (reference sequence). CDR3 length: 12 amino acids. CDR3 region: CAWSGLGYEQFF. Written as DNA, the CDR3 is TGTGCCTGGAGTGGATTAGGGTATGAGCAGTTCTTC.

This clonotype was picked up many times. V usage is TRBV24-1 and J usage is TRBJ1-5; 8 positions match TRBD1. Germline assignment: CDR1 KGHDR and CDR2 SFDVKD. V trimming: 4 bases; J trimming: 3 bases; junction bases outside the gene matches: 7. CDR3 length equals 16 residues. In DNA, the CDR3 is TGTGCCACCAGTGACCCAGGACAGGGCCCCAATCAGCCCCAGCATTTT. The encoded protein is CATSDPGQGPNQPQHF.